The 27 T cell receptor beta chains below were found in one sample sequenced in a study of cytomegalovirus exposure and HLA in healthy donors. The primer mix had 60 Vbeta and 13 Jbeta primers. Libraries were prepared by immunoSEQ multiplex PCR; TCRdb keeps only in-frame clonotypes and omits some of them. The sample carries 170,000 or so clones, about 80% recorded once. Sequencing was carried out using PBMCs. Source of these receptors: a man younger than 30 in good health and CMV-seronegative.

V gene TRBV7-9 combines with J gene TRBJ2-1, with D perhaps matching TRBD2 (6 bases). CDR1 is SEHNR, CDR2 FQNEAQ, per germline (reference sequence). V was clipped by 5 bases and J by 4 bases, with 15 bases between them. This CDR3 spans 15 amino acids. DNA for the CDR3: TGTGCCAGCAGCCGCTTTGGGGGGATTTACAATGAGCAGTTCTTC. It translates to CASSRFGGIYNEQFF.

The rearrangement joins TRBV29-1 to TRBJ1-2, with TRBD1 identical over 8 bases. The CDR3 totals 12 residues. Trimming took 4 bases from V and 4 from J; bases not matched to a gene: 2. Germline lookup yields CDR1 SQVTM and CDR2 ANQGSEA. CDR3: CSVVDRVYGYTF. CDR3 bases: TGCAGCGTTGTGGACAGGGTCTATGGCTACACCTTC.

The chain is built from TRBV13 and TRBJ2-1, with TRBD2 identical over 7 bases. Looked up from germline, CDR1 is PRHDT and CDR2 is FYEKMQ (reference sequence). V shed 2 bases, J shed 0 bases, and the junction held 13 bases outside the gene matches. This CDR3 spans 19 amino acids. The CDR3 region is CASSLYRRSSGRSYNEQFF. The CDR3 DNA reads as TGTGCCAGCAGCTTATATCGCCGCTCTAGCGGCCGCTCCTACAATGAGCAGTTCTTC.

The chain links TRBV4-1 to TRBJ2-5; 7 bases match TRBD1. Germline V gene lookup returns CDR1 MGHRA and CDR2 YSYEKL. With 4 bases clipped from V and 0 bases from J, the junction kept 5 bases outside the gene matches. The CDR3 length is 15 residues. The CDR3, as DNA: TGCGCCAGCAGCCGCTCGGGACAGAACCAAGAGACCCAGTACTTC. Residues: CASSRSGQNQETQYF.

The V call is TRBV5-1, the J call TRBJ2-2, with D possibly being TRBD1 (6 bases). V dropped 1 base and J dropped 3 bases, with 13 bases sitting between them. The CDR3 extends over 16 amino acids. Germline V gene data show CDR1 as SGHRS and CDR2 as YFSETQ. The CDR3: CASSLLRTADTGELFF. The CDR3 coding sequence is TGCGCCAGCAGCTTGCTTCGGACAGCCGACACCGGGGAGCTGTTTTTT.

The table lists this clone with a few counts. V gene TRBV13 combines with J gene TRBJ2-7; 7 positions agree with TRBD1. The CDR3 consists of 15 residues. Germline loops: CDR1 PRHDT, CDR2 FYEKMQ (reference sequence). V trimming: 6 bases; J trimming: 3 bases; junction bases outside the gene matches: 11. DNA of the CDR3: TGTGCCAGCAGACCCAGACAGGGAGTAAACTACGAGCAGTACTTC. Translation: CASRPRQGVNYEQYF.

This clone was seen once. The CDR3 region has the DNA TGTGCCAGTAGTATGGTCGGCGGAGAAGGGACCCAGTACTTC. This sequence encodes CASSMVGGEGTQYF. This chain connects TRBV19 to TRBJ2-5; D remains unclear. Between the trimmed V and J ends, which lost 3 bases and 7 bases, there was a span of 15 bases. Germline CDR1 and CDR2: LNHDA and SQIVND (reference sequence). The CDR3 contains 14 residues.

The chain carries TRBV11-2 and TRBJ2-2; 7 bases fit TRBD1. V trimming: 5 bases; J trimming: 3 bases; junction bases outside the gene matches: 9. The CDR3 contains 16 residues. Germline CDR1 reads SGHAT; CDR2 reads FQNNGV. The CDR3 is CASSLLDRSYTGELFF. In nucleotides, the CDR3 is TGTGCCAGCAGCCTGTTGGACAGGTCTTACACCGGGGAGCTGTTTTTT.

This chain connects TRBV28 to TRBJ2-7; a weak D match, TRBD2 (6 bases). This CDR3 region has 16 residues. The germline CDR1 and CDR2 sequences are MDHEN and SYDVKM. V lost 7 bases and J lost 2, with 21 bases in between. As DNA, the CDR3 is TGTGCCAGCAAATTCCTTCAGGGAGGCGCACCCTACGAGCAGTACTTC. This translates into CASKFLQGGAPYEQYF.

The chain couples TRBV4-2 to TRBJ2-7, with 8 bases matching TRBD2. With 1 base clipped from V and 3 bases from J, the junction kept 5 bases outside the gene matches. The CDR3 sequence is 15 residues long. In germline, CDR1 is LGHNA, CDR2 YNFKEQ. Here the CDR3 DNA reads TGTGCCAGCAGCCAAGGAAGCGGGGGAGTCTACGAGCAGTACTTC. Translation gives CASSQGSGGVYEQYF.

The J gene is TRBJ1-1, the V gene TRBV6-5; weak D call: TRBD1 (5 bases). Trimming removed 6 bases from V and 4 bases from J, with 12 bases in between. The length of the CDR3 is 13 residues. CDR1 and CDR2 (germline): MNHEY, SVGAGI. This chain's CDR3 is CASSLGASTEAFF. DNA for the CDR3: TGTGCCAGCAGCTTAGGGGCGAGCACTGAAGCTTTCTTT.

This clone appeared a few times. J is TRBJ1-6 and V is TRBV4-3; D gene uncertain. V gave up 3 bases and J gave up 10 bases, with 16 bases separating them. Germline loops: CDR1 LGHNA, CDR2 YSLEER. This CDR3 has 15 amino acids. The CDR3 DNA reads TGCGCCAGCAGCCATGGCCGACTGAGAGGGTCACCCCTCCACTTT. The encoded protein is CASSHGRLRGSPLHF.

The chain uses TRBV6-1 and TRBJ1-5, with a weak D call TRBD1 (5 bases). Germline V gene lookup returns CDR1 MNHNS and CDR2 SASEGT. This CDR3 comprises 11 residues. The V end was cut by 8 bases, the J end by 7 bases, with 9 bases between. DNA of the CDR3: TGTGCCAGCGCAGACAGACAGCCCCAGCATTTT. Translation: CASADRQPQHF.

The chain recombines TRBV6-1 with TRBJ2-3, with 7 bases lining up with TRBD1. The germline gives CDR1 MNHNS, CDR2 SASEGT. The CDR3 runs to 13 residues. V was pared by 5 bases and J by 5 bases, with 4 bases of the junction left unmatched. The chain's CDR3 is CASSNRDRDTQYF. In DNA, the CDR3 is TGTGCCAGCAGTAACCGGGACAGAGATACGCAGTATTTT.

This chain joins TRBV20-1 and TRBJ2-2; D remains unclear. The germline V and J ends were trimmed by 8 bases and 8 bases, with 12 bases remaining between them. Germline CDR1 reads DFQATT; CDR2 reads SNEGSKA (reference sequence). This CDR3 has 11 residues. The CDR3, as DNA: TGCAGTATCCCCTCCGGGGGGGAGCTGTTTTTT. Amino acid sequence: CSIPSGGELFF.

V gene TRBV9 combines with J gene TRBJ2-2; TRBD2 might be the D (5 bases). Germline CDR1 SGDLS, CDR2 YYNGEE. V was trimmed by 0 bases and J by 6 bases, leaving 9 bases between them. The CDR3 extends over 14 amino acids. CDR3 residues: CASSVEVEAGELFF. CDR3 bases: TGTGCCAGCAGCGTAGAGGTGGAGGCCGGGGAGCTGTTTTTT. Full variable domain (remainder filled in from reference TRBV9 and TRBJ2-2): DSGVTQTPKHLITATGQRVTLRCSPRSGDLSVYWYQQSLDQGLQFLIQYYNGEERAKGNILERFSAQQFPDLHSELNLSSLELGDSALYFCASSVEVEAGELFFGEGSRLTVL.

The chain's CDR3 is CASSEGTVGYGYTF. In nucleotides, the CDR3 is TGTGCCAGCAGTGAAGGGACAGTCGGATATGGCTACACCTTC. The rearrangement uses TRBV25-1 and TRBJ1-2; 7 bases are a match to TRBD1. The CDR3 sequence is 14 residues long. Germline CDR1 and CDR2: MGHDK and SYGVNS. V gave up 2 bases and J gave up 5 bases; unmatched junction bases: 5.

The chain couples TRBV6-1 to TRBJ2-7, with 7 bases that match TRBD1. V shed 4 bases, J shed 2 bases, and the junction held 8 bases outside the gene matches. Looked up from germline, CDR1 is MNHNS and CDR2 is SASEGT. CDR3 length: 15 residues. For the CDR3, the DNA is TGTGCCAGCAGTGGAGGGACAGCTAATACCTACGAGCAGTACTTC. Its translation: CASSGGTANTYEQYF.

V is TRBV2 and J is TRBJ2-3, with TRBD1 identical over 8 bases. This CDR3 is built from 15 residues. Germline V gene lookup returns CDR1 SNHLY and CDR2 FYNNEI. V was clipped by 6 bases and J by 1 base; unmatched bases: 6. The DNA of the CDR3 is TGTGCCAGCAGCGTAACGGGACAGGGCACAGATACGCAGTATTTT. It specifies CASSVTGQGTDTQYF.

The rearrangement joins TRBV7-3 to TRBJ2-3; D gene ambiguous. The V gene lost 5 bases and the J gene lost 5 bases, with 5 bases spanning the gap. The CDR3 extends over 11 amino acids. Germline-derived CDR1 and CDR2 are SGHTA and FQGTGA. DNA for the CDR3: TGTGCCAGCAGCGCCGGAGATACGCAGTATTTT. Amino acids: CASSAGDTQYF.

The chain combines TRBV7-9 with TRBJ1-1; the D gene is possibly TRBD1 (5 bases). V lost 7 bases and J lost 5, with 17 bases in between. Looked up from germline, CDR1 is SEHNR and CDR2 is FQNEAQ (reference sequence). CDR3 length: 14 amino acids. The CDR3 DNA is TGTGCCAGCATGCGCTCGGGGGAAGGAACTGAAGCTTTCTTT. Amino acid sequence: CASMRSGEGTEAFF.

CDR3 amino acids: CATSRQGARVETQYF. The CDR3 nucleotides read TGTGCCACCAGCAGACAGGGGGCGCGTGTGGAGACCCAGTACTTC. The gene calls are TRBV15 and TRBJ2-5, with TRBD1 matching over 8 bases. CDR1 is LNHNV, CDR2 YYDKDF, per germline (reference sequence). This CDR3 has 15 residues. Trimming at V came to 2 bases and at J to 5 bases, leaving 7 bases not matched to a gene. The complete variable domain, with remaining parts taken from reference TRBV15 and TRBJ2-5, reads DAMVIQNPRYQVTQFGKPVTLSCSQTLNHNVMYWYQQKSSQAPKLLFHYYDKDFNNEADTPDNFQSRRPNTSFCFLDIRSPGLGDTAMYLCATSRQGARVETQYFGPGTRLLVL.

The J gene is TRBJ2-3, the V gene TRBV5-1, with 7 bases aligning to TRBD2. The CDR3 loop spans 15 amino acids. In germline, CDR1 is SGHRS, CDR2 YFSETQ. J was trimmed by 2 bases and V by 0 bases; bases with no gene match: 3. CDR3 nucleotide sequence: TGCGCCAGCAGCTTGGAGCGGGGAGACACAGATACGCAGTATTTT. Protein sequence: CASSLERGDTDTQYF.

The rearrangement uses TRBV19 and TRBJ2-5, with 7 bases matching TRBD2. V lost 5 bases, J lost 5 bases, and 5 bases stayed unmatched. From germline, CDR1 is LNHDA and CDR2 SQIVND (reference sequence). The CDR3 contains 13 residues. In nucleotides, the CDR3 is TGTGCCAGTAGTCCTGGGCGGGAGGAGACCCAGTACTTC. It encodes CASSPGREETQYF.

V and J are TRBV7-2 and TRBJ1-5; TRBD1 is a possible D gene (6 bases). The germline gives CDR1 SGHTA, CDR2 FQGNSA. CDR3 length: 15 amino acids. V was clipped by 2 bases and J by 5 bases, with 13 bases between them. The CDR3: CASSLMVAGDQPQHF. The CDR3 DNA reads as TGTGCCAGCAGCTTAATGGTAGCAGGGGATCAGCCCCAGCATTTT. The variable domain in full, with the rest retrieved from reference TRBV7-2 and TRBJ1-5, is GAGVSQSPSNKVTEKGKDVELRCDPISGHTALYWYRQSLGQGLEFLIYFQGNSAPDKSGLPSDRFSAERTGGSVSTLTIQRTQQEDSAVYLCASSLMVAGDQPQHFGDGTRLSIL.

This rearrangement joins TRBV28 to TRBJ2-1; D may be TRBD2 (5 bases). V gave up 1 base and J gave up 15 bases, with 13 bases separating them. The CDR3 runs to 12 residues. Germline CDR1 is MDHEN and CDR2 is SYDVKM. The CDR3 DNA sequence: TGTGCCAGCAGTTTATTTGAGGGAGTTTTGTTCTTC. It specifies CASSLFEGVLFF.

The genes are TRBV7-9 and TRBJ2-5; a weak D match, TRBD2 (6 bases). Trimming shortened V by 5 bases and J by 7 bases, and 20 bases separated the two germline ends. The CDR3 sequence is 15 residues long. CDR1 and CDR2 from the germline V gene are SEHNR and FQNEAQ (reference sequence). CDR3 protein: CASSPPGEPRATQYF. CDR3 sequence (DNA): TGTGCCAGCAGCCCCCCGGGAGAGCCTCGGGCGACCCAGTACTTC.